This T cell receptor (beta chain) stems from a study of human T cells and chemical hapten exposure. Study overall: Patches with 0.01% DPC went on the upper back, and the tests were read at 6 days. Chiefly women, the patients showed alopecia areata, totalis or universalis.

Each CDR3 protein gets one entry after TCRdb re-called the RACE reads with MiXCR. The sample lists tens of thousands of distinct CDR3 sequences, about 10% occurring once. Overall study results and limits: DPC sensitization did not alter TCRs above 1 in 1000 frequency. Against controls, expanded TCRs gave rise to significantly more large CDR3 similarity clusters.

In germline, CDR1 is PRHDT, CDR2 FYEKMQ (reference sequence). Trimming stripped 6 bases from V and 5 bases from J, with 13 bases between. CDR3 size: 13 residues. This sample's time point: patch test 2, 6 weeks after DPC sensitization. Treatment here: therapeutic diphenylcyclopropenone sensitization with weekly scalp DPC. As to this clonotype: What it recognizes is unknown.

The sequence was obtained from a man in his forties with alopecia areata. Some clones in this sample may be carry-over from other donors' samples. This chain uses TRBV13 with TRBJ2-5; D not resolved. The source material was whole blood, sampled in connection with sensitization to the hapten diphenylcyclopropenone (DPC). The CDR3 sequence is CASSRSPGETQYF. The CDR3 bases are TGTGCCAGCAGTCGCTCCCCCGGGGAGACCCAGTACTTC.